This T cell receptor beta chain was recorded in a study of CD8 T cells in ankylosing spondylitis. General study results and limits: A subset of motif variants has previously been described in the synovial fluid and blood of reactive arthritis. The disease-linked clones had a CD8+ phenotype and low blood frequencies. A motif of fewer than ten highly homologous TCR beta variants was seen as apparently characteristic of ankylosing spondylitis blood. Reportedly, significant enrichment of disease-linked clones occurred in matched ankylosing spondylitis synovial fluid.

Quantitative barcoded 5'-RACE was used to prepare TCR beta libraries. In TCRdb, the 5' RACE reads were re-called with MiXCR into one record per CDR3 protein. Of just under 550,000 distinct CDR3 sequences listed, more than 9.5% are singletons. This CDR3 contains 14 residues. Trimming left V 5 bases short and J 4 bases short, with 12 bases between. This clonotype was observed at least ten times. Its antigen is as yet unknown. This receptor was obtained from a male donor with ankylosing spondylitis. Sequenced material: blood, either unsorted or a sorted T cell fraction (not recorded which). V gene TRBV12-3 or TRBV12-4 combines with J gene TRBJ2-1; D not resolved. The CDR3 nucleotides read TGTGCCAGCAGTCCAAACGGGCGGTACAATGAGCAGTTCTTC. Translation gives CASSPNGRYNEQFF.